This T cell receptor beta chain is drawn from a study of lymphopenia after photon versus proton radiotherapy. Study-wide findings and caveats: Larger post-nadir TCR diversity loss correlated inversely with survival in deceased patients.

This clone has more than one count but fewer than ten. Antigen: not known. TCRdb's copy holds only in-frame clones and misses some; the assay was immunoSEQ multiplex PCR. In the table there are 89,000 or so clones, 65% to 85% of which are singletons. This TCR derives from a man aged 60 to 69 with pancreatic cancer. Sample: peripheral blood, taken from a patient treated with proton-based radiotherapy.

CDR3 nucleotides: TGTGCCAGCAGCCCCTACAGGGAGGGGACCCAGTACTTC. Translation gives CASSPYREGTQYF. This chain links TRBV7-9 with TRBJ2-5; TRBD2 is a possible D gene (7 bases). CDR1 and CDR2 from the germline V gene are SEHNR and FQNEAQ (reference sequence). V gave up 5 bases and J gave up 7 bases, with 14 bases separating them. The CDR3 contains 13 residues.